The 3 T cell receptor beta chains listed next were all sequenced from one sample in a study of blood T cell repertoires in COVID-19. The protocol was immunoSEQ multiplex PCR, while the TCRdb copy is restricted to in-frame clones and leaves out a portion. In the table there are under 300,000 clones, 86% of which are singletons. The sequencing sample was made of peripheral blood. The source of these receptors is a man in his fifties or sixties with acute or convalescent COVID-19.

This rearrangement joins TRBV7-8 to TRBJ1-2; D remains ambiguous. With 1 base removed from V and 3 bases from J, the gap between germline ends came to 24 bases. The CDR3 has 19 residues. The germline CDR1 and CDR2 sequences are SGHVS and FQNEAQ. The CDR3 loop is CASSLDQMEAGWVYYGYTF. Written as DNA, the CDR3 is TGTGCCAGCAGCTTAGACCAGATGGAGGCCGGGTGGGTCTACTATGGCTACACCTTC.

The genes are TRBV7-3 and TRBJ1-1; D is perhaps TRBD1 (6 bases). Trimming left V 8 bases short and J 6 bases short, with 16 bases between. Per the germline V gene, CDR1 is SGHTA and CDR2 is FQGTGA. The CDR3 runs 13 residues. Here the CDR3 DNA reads TGTGCCAGCGCCCAGGGGTTGGGTTCTGAAGCTTTCTTT. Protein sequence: CASAQGLGSEAFF. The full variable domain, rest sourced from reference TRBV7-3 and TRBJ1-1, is GAGVSQTPSNKVTEKGKYVELRCDPISGHTALYWYRQSLGQGPEFLIYFQGTGAADDSGLPNDRFFAVRPEGSVSTLKIQRTERGDSAVYLCASAQGLGSEAFFGQGTRLTVV.

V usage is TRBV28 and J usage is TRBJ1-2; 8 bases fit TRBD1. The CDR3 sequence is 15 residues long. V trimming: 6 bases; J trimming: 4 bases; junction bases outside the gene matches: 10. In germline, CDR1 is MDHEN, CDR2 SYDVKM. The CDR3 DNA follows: TGTGCCAGCAGCCAAGACAGGGGCCAACTCTATGGCTACACCTTC. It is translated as CASSQDRGQLYGYTF.